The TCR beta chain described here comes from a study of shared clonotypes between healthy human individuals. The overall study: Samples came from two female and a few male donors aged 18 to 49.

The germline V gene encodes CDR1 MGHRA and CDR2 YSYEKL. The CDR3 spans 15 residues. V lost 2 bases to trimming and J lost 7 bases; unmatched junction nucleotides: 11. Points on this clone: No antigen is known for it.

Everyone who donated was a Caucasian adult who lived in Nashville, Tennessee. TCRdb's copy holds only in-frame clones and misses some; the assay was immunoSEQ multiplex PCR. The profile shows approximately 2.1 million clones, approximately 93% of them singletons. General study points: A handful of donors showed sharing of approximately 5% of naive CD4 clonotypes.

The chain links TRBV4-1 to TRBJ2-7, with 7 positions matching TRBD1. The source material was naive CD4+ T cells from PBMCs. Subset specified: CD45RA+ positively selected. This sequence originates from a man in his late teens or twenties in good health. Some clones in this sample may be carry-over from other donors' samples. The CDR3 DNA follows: TGCGCCAGCAGCCAACCAGGTCAGGGGGTTGGGGAGCAGTACTTC. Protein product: CASSQPGQGVGEQYF.